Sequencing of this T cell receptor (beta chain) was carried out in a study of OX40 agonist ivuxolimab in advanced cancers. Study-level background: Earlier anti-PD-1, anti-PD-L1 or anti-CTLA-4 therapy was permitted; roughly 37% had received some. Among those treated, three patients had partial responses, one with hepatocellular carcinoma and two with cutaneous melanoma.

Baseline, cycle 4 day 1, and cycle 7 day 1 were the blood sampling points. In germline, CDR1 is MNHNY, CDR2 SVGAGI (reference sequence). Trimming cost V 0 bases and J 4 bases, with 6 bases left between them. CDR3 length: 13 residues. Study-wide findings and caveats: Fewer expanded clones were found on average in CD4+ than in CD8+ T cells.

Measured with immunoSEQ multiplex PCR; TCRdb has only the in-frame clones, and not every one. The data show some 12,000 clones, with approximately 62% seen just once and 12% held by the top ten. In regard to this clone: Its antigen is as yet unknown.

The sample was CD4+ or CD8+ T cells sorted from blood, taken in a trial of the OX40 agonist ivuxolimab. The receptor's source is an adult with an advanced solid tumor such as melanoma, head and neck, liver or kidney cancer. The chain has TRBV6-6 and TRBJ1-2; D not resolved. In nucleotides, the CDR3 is TGTGCCAGCAGTTACTCCTCCTTCTATGGCTACACCTTC. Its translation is CASSYSSFYGYTF.